This T cell receptor (beta chain) was captured in a study of CD8 T cells in Susac syndrome. With random hexamers, reverse transcription was performed on about 0.5 to 1 ug of RNA. TCRdb itself ran the immunoSEQ multiplex PCR reads through MiXCR, one entry per CDR3 protein. The repertoire holds roughly 180,000 distinct CDR3 sequences, with roughly 94% as singletons. Sequencing of TCR beta was performed on blood CD8+ and CD4+ T cells. TEMRA cells were FACS-enriched, unlike CD8+ and CD4+ T cells, which were negatively isolated. This CDR3 comprises 14 residues. Germline loops: CDR1 GTSNPN, CDR2 SVGIG (reference sequence). V was clipped by 4 bases and J by 4 bases, with 16 bases between them.

This TCR was sampled from a human donor in good health. The chain joins TRBV30 to TRBJ1-2; possible D gene TRBD1, 5 bases. The specimen sequenced was CD4+ T cells from PBMCs. CDR3 amino acids: CAWNGQFSGYGYTF. In DNA, the CDR3 is TGTGCCTGGAACGGACAATTCTCGGGCTATGGCTACACCTTC. Combining the CDR3 with reference TRBV30 and TRBJ1-2 gives the whole variable domain SQTIHQWPATLVQPVGSPLSLECTVEGTSNPNLYWYRQAAGRGLQLLFYSVGIGQISSEVPQNLSASRPQDRQFILSSKKLLLSDSGFYLCAWNGQFSGYGYTFGSGTRLTVV.